These T cell receptor beta chains were read from a single sample in a study of T cell changes during pregnancy in multiple sclerosis. Method: immunoSEQ multiplex PCR; TCRdb's copy keeps in-frame clones and lacks some. The sample has more than 40,000 clones, almost 95% seen once; the top ten hold approximately 0.68%. The specimen was CD4+ T cells from peripheral blood mononuclear cells, collected in the third trimester of pregnancy. These receptors all come from a female donor with multiple sclerosis, enrolled in a pregnancy study. CDR3s include the opening cysteine and the closing phenylalanine or tryptophan. D genes are given only for firm matches. Part of the rows lack a size; the others show once, few, many or a class for expanded clones.

>TRBJ1-5|TRBD1|TRBV7-2|.
TGTGCCAGCAGCCAAGACAGGGTAGGTCAGCCCCAGCATTTT
CASSQDRVGQPQHF
>TRBJ2-7|.|TRBV5-6|once
TGTGCCAGCAGCTTTGAAGGGGTTAGGTCCTACGAGCAGTACTTC
CASSFEGVRSYEQYF
>TRBJ2-1|TRBD2|TRBV11-2|.
TGTGCCAGCAGCTTATCCGGGACTAGCGGTCGCAGCTCCTACAATGAGCAGTTCTTC
CASSLSGTSGRSSYNEQFF
>TRBJ1-3|.|TRBV6-5|.
TGTGCCAGCAGTTACAACCAGGGGCTTGGAAACACCATATATTTT
CASSYNQGLGNTIYF
>TRBJ2-7|TRBD2|TRBV28|.
TGTGCCAGCAGTCCCATGGGGCTAGCGGGAGTGAGCTCCTACGAGCAGTACTTC
CASSPMGLAGVSSYEQYF
>TRBJ2-2|.|TRBV15|.
TGTGCCACCAGCAGGGAGCAGCCCGCGAACACCGGGGAGCTGTTTTTT
CATSREQPANTGELFF
>TRBJ1-1|.|TRBV25-1|.
TGTGCCAGCAGTGAATCCAGGGGAATGAACACTGAAGCTTTCTTT
CASSESRGMNTEAFF
>TRBJ1-1|.|TRBV7-2|.
TGTGCCAGCAGCCCTCGTCCAGGGATCTCCCTCACTGAAGCTTTCTTT
CASSPRPGISLTEAFF
>TRBJ2-3|TRBD2|TRBV5-4|.
TGTGCCAGCAGCTCCTGGACTAGCGGGGGCCCCGGGGATACGCAGTATTTT
CASSSWTSGGPGDTQYF
>TRBJ2-1|TRBD2|TRBV5-1|once
TGCGCCAGCAGCTTGGTTCTAGCGGGAGGAAACAATGAGCAGTTCTTC
CASSLVLAGGNNEQFF
>TRBJ1-1|.|TRBV6-5|.
TGTGCCAGCAGTTACGGTAGCTCTGAAGCTTTCTTT
CASSYGSSEAFF
>TRBJ1-3|TRBD1|TRBV19|.
TGTGCCAGTAGTTTGGGGGGACAGTCACCCTCTGGAAACACCATATATTTT
CASSLGGQSPSGNTIYF
>TRBJ2-1|TRBD2|TRBV5-1|.
TGCGCCAGCAGCTTGGGGGGACTAGCGGGAGTCAATGAGCAGTTCTTC
CASSLGGLAGVNEQFF
>TRBJ1-1|TRBD1|TRBV7-2|.
TGTGCCAGCAGTTGGACAGGGAAAGCTTTCTTT
CASSWTGKAFF
>TRBJ2-6|.|TRBV5-6|.
TGTGCCAGCAGCTTCAGGGTATGGAGCTCTGGGGCCAACGTCCTGACTTTC
CASSFRVWSSGANVLTF
>TRBJ2-7|TRBD1|TRBV7-9|.
TGTGCCAGCAGCTACTCCGGGACAGGGTTTTCGCAGTACTTC
CASSYSGTGFSQYF
>TRBJ1-3|.|TRBV5-4|once
TGTGCCAGCAGCTTGGGGCTACAGGGAGCTGGAAACACCATATATTTT
CASSLGLQGAGNTIYF
>TRBJ2-3|TRBD2|TRBV18|.
TGTGCCAGCTCAGCCCGGACTAGCGGGTACACAGATACGCAGTATTTT
CASSARTSGYTDTQYF
>TRBJ2-7|.|TRBV19|.
TGTGCCAGTAGTGTAGGAGCTGTACAGGGCTACGAGCAGTACTTC
CASSVGAVQGYEQYF
>TRBJ2-1|TRBD2|TRBV5-1|.
TGCGCCAGCAGCCATGGACTAGCGGTCTCCAATGAGCAGTTCTTC
CASSHGLAVSNEQFF